These 22 T cell receptor beta chains share one sample of origin, sequenced in a study of T cell repertoires and HLA-DP antigens. TCRdb keeps only in-frame clones here, not all; method: immunoSEQ multiplex PCR. The table shows about 73,000 clones, with about 80% occurring only once. Which antigens these TCRs recognize remains unknown. The sample consisted of CD4+ T cells from PBMCs. These receptors came from a man aged 55 to 69 in good health and CMV-seronegative.

This chain links TRBV19 with TRBJ1-5; tentatively, D is TRBD1 (5 bases). V shed 3 bases and J shed 0 bases, with 9 bases lying between them. The germline gives CDR1 LNHDA, CDR2 SQIVND (reference sequence). The CDR3 length is 15 residues. Written as DNA, the CDR3 is TGTGCCAGTAGTATTCGCAGGGATAGCAATCAGCCCCAGCATTTT. Translation gives CASSIRRDSNQPQHF.

The chain joins TRBV7-7 to TRBJ2-5; 8 nucleotides match TRBD1. The V gene's germline CDR1 is SSHAT and CDR2 FNYEAQ (reference sequence). This CDR3 is built from 15 residues. V lost 4 bases and J lost 4; bases outside the gene matches: 8. CDR3 loop: CASSWKQGAGETQYF. CDR3 coding DNA: TGTGCCAGCAGCTGGAAGCAGGGGGCGGGAGAGACCCAGTACTTC. Together with reference TRBV7-7 and TRBJ2-5, the CDR3 gives the full variable domain: GAGVSQSPRYKVTKRGQDVTLRCDPISSHATLYWYQQALGQGPEFLTYFNYEAQPDKSGLPSDRFSAERPEGSISTLTIQRTEQRDSAMYRCASSWKQGAGETQYFGPGTRLLVL.

This chain joins TRBV6-5 and TRBJ2-5, with 7 bases that match TRBD1. Per the germline V gene, CDR1 is MNHEY and CDR2 is SVGAGI. The CDR3 spans 15 residues. The ends lost 2 bases at V and 5 bases at J; junction bases unmatched: 8. CDR3 DNA: TGTGCCAGCAGTTACAGCGACAGGGCAAAGGAGACCCAGTACTTC. Translating gives CASSYSDRAKETQYF.

This chain connects TRBV4-1 to TRBJ1-6, with TRBD1 matching 7 bases. The CDR3 consists of 15 residues. V lost 4 bases to trimming and J lost 7 bases; unmatched junction nucleotides: 7. Germline values: CDR1 MGHRA, CDR2 YSYEKL. Here the CDR3 reads CASSPRQGGNSPLHF. The CDR3 bases are TGCGCCAGCAGCCCCCGACAGGGTGGGAATTCACCCCTCCACTTT.

A single count supports this clone. The chain has TRBV30 and TRBJ2-1; D gene unclear. This CDR3 has 15 amino acids. The germline CDR1 and CDR2 sequences are GTSNPN and SVGIG (reference sequence). The V end lost 2 bases, the J end lost 9 bases, and 20 bases lay between the germline ends. The CDR3 DNA reads TGTGCCTGGAGTTCCTTACCCCGAGAAGGCGGTGAGCAGTTCTTC. Translating gives CAWSSLPREGGEQFF.

The chain links TRBV6-6 to TRBJ2-2; 7 bases align to TRBD1. The J segment lost 6 bases and the V segment lost 6 bases, leaving 13 bases of the junction unmatched. CDR3 length: 16 residues. Germline CDR1 MNHNY, CDR2 SVGAGI (reference sequence). The CDR3 sequence: CASSEPGQRASGELFF. The CDR3 bases are TGTGCCAGCAGCGAGCCGGGACAGCGAGCGTCCGGGGAGCTGTTTTTT.

This clone has just a few counts. The chain combines TRBV19 with TRBJ1-5, with D hard to call. Trimming stripped 4 bases from V and 2 bases from J, with 9 bases between. Germline lookup yields CDR1 LNHDA and CDR2 SQIVND (reference sequence). The CDR3 covers 14 residues. The CDR3 DNA reads TGTGCCAGTAGTAACTTAGGACGCAATCAGCCCCAGCATTTT. Its protein is CASSNLGRNQPQHF.

This sequence joins TRBV28 and TRBJ2-2, with 14 positions matching TRBD2. Germline assignment: CDR1 MDHEN and CDR2 SYDVKM. The CDR3 extends over 16 amino acids. V lost 6 bases and J lost 5; bases outside the gene matches: 5. CDR3 protein: CASRGLAGGGTGELFF. The CDR3 region has the DNA TGTGCCAGCAGAGGACTAGCGGGGGGAGGTACCGGGGAGCTGTTTTTT.

The V gene is TRBV2, the J gene TRBJ2-3; TRBD1 matches at 10 bases. The CDR3 runs 15 residues. V trimming: 7 bases; J trimming: 4 bases; junction bases outside the gene matches: 8. From germline, CDR1 is SNHLY and CDR2 FYNNEI. CDR3 loop: CASNIDRGRADTQYF. The CDR3 bases are TGTGCCAGCAATATCGACAGGGGGCGGGCAGATACGCAGTATTTT.

This clone was seen a few times. The V and J genes are TRBV10-3 and TRBJ1-1, with D perhaps TRBD1 (6 bases). Trimming took 0 bases from V and 8 from J, leaving 10 bases between them. Looked up from germline, CDR1 is ENHRY and CDR2 is SYGVKD. The CDR3 sequence is 13 residues long. For the CDR3, the DNA is TGTGCCATCAGTGAGTCGCCGGGGGGCGAAGCTTTCTTT. It translates to CAISESPGGEAFF.

This chain joins TRBV6-5 and TRBJ1-1; D uncertain. The CDR3 has 12 residues. V lost 5 bases and J lost 4, with 8 bases in between. CDR1 and CDR2 (germline): MNHEY, SVGAGI. The CDR3 sequence is CASSPPGTEAFF. The CDR3 DNA follows: TGTGCCAGCAGTCCGCCGGGCACTGAAGCTTTCTTT.

The gene calls are TRBV12-5 and TRBJ1-3; D unresolved. Trimming left V 0 bases short and J 2 bases short, with 5 bases between. CDR3 size: 14 residues. CDR1 is LGHNT and CDR2 is FRNRAP in the germline V gene. In DNA form, the CDR3 reads TGTGCTAGTGGTTTGGTTGTTCCTGGAAACACCATATATTTT. Protein: CASGLVVPGNTIYF.

The genes are TRBV2 and TRBJ2-3; D possibly corresponds to TRBD1 (6 bases). The CDR3 contains 13 residues. Trimming removed 4 bases at V and 1 base at J, with 6 bases between. Germline-derived CDR1 and CDR2 are SNHLY and FYNNEI. The CDR3: CASSGQGTDTQYF. As DNA, the CDR3 is TGTGCCAGCAGTGGACAGGGCACAGATACGCAGTATTTT.

This chain joins TRBV9 and TRBJ2-1, with 15 bases matching TRBD2. J gave up 10 bases and V 3 bases, and 11 bases lay outside the gene matches. CDR3 length: 17 residues. Per the germline V gene, CDR1 is SGDLS and CDR2 is YYNGEE. This CDR3 is CASSGTSGRAWGEEQFF. CDR3 nucleotide sequence: TGTGCCAGCAGCGGGACTAGCGGGAGGGCCTGGGGTGAGGAGCAGTTCTTC. Looking up the rest from reference TRBV9 and TRBJ2-1 gives the full variable domain: DSGVTQTPKHLITATGQRVTLRCSPRSGDLSVYWYQQSLDQGLQFLIQYYNGEERAKGNILERFSAQQFPDLHSELNLSSLELGDSALYFCASSGTSGRAWGEEQFFGPGTRLTVL.

The CDR3 spells CASSSPGLRRRQETQYF. The CDR3 DNA is TGTGCCAGCAGCTCCCCGGGACTACGTCGGCGGCAAGAGACCCAGTACTTC. This rearrangement joins TRBV7-2 to TRBJ2-5, with TRBD2 identical over 7 bases. Germline CDR1 and CDR2: SGHTA and FQGNSA. Trimming took 4 bases from V and 2 from J; bases not matched to a gene: 13. This CDR3 is built from 17 residues.

The CDR3 DNA sequence: TGTGCCAGCAGTCCCCCCAGACGGGAGGGGTACAATGAGCAGTTCTTC. Translated: CASSPPRREGYNEQFF. The chain employs TRBV7-2 and TRBJ2-1, with 8 bases identical to TRBD2. In germline, CDR1 is SGHTA, CDR2 FQGNSA. The CDR3 has 16 amino acids. With 6 bases clipped from V and 4 bases from J, the junction kept 11 bases outside the gene matches.

The chain joins TRBV5-6 to TRBJ2-7; TRBD2 matches 7 bases. The CDR3 consists of 14 residues. The J segment lost 2 bases and the V segment lost 0 bases, leaving 2 bases of the junction unmatched. Germline CDR1 is SGHDT and CDR2 is YYEEEE. This chain's CDR3 is CASSLAGGTYEQYF. CDR3 bases: TGTGCCAGCAGCTTGGCGGGAGGTACCTACGAGCAGTACTTC. Together with reference TRBV5-6 and TRBJ2-7, the CDR3 gives the full variable domain: DAGVTQSPTHLIKTRGQQVTLRCSPKSGHDTVSWYQQALGQGPQFIFQYYEEEERQRGNFPDRFSGHQFPNYSSELNVNALLLGDSALYLCASSLAGGTYEQYFGPGTRLTVT.

This chain joins TRBV6-5 and TRBJ1-1, with D possibly matching TRBD1 (5 bases). Trimming stripped 5 bases from V and 10 bases from J, with 14 bases between. The CDR3 spans 12 residues. CDR1 MNHEY and CDR2 SVGAGI come from the germline V gene. Here the CDR3 reads CASSPGTPGAFF. The DNA of the CDR3 is TGTGCCAGCAGTCCCGGGACCCCTGGAGCTTTCTTT.

The CDR3 DNA sequence: TGCGCCAGCAGCCCGCCGGGACGGCAGAATGAAAAACTGTTTTTT. Translated, it gives CASSPPGRQNEKLFF. This chain connects TRBV5-1 to TRBJ1-4, with D tentatively TRBD1 (5 bases). The CDR3 totals 15 residues. CDR1 and CDR2 (germline): SGHRS, YFSETQ. The V end was cut by 4 bases, the J end by 5 bases, with 15 bases between.

This clone was seen only once. The chain has TRBV19 and TRBJ2-5; TRBD2 agrees at 7 bases. The CDR3 sequence is 13 residues long. Germline CDR1 reads LNHDA; CDR2 reads SQIVND (reference sequence). V was clipped by 4 bases and J by 5 bases; unmatched bases: 4. CDR3 bases: TGTGCCAGTAGTACCCCCGGGGGGGAGACCCAGTACTTC. Its translation is CASSTPGGETQYF.

V and J are TRBV28 and TRBJ2-7; D may be TRBD1 or TRBD2 (5 bases each). The germline gives CDR1 MDHEN, CDR2 SYDVKM. Trimming removed 7 bases from V and 1 base from J, with 20 bases in between. This CDR3 has 16 residues. The CDR3 reads CASTSTGTGNSYEQYF. The CDR3 DNA reads TGTGCCAGCACCTCGACCGGGACGGGGAATTCCTACGAGCAGTACTTC.

This clone has a handful of counts. The rearrangement links TRBV2 to TRBJ2-1; 8 positions agree with TRBD1. The V segment lost 8 bases and the J segment 4 bases; nucleotides outside the gene matches: 4. This CDR3 has 13 residues. CDR1 SNHLY and CDR2 FYNNEI come from the germline V gene. CDR3 region: CASDRGEYNEQFF. In nucleotides, the CDR3 is TGTGCCAGCGACAGGGGAGAGTACAATGAGCAGTTCTTC.